This T cell receptor (beta chain) derives from a study of T cells in Graves' hyperthyroidism and ophthalmopathy. General study points: Within blood appeared most thyroid clonotypes that had expanded above 0.001. Progression to ophthalmopathy was predicted a median of about 6.6 months early.

This clonotype was seen ten or more times. What it recognizes is unknown. Trimming cost V 6 bases and J 0 bases; bases outside gene matches: 7. From germline, CDR1 is SGHAT and CDR2 FQNNGV. The CDR3 runs to 17 residues. Each diagnosis drew on symptoms, thyroxine, TRAb, thyroid ultrasound and orbital computed tomography findings. TCR beta CDR3 region amplification was performed from RNA transcripts. Primed by the HTBI set, a first-round RT-PCR was run on the TCR CDR3. Via MiXCR, TCRdb re-called the multiplex PCR reads, giving one row per CDR3 protein. The table includes 250,000 to 350,000 distinct CDR3 sequences, about a sixth detected once.

This receptor was identified in a woman in her fifties or sixties with Graves' ophthalmopathy. The V and J genes are TRBV11-2 and TRBJ2-1, with 11 nucleotides matching TRBD2. The sample consisted of blood. The CDR3 bases are TGTGCCAGCAGGTATGGGACTAGCGGATTCTCCTACAATGAGCAGTTCTTC. Its translation: CASRYGTSGFSYNEQFF.